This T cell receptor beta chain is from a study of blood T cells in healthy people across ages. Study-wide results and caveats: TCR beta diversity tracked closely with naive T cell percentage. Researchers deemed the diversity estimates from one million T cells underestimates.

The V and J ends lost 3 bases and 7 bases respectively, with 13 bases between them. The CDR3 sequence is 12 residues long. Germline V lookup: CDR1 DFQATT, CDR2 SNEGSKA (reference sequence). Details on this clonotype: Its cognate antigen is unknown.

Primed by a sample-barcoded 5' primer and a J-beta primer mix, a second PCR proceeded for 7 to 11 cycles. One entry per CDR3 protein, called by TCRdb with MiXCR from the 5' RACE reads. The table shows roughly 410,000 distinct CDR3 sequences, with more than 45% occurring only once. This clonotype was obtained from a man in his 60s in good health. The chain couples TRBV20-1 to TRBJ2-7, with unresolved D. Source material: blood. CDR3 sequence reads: CSASLSVGEQYF. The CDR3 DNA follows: TGCAGTGCTAGCCTATCCGTCGGGGAGCAGTACTTC.